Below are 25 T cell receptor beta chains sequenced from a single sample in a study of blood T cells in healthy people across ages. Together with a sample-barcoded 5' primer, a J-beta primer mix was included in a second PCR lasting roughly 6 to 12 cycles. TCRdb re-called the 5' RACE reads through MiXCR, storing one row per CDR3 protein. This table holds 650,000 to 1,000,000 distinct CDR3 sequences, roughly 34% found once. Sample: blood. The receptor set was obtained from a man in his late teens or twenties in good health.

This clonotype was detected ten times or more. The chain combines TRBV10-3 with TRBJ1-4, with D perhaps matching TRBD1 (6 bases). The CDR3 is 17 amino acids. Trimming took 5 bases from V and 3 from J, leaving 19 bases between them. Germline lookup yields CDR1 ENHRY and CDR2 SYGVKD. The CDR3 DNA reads TGTGCCATCAGTCCCTTAGGGGGGGCTGGGGCTAATGAAAAACTGTTTTTT. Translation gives CAISPLGGAGANEKLFF.

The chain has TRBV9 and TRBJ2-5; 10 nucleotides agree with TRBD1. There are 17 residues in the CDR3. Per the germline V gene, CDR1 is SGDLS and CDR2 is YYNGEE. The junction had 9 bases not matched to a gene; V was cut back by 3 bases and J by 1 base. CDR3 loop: CASSGGQGWPLQETQYF. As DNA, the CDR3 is TGTGCCAGCAGCGGGGGACAGGGGTGGCCCCTCCAAGAGACCCAGTACTTC.

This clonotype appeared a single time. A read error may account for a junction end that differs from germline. The CDR3 spells CAISFDRVYNEQFF. In DNA, the CDR3 is TGTGCCATCAGTTTTGATAGGGTATACAATGAGCAGTTCTTC. The J gene is TRBJ2-1, the V gene TRBV12-3 or TRBV12-4, with unresolved D. This CDR3 region has 14 residues.

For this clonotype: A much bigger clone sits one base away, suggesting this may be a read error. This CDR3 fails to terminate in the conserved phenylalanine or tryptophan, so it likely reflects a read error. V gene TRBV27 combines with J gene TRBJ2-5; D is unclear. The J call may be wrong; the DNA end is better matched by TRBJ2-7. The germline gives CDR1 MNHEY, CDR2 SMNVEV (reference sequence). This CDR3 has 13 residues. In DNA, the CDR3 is TGTGCCAGCAGTTTTAGGGTCTCCTACGAGCAGTACTAC. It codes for CASSFRVSYEQYY.

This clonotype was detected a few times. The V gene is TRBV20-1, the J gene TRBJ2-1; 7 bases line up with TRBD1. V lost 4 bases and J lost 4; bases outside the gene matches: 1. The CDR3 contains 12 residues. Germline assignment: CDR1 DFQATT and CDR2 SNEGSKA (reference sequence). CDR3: CSAKDRYNEQFF. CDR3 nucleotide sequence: TGCAGTGCTAAGGACAGGTACAATGAGCAGTTCTTC.

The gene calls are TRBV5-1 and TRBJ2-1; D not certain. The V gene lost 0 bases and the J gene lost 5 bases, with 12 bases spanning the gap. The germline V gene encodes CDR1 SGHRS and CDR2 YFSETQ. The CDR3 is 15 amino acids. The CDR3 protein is CASSLDGIRDNEQFF. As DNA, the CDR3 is TGCGCCAGCAGCTTGGATGGGATACGAGACAATGAGCAGTTCTTC.

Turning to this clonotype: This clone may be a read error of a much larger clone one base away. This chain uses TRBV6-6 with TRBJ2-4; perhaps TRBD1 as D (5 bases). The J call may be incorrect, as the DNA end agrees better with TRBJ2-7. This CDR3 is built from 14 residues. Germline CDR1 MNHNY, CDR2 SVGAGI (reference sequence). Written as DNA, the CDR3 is TGTGCCAGCAGTGACGCTCAGGGCTCCTACGAGCAGTACTTC. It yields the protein CASSDAQGSYEQYF.

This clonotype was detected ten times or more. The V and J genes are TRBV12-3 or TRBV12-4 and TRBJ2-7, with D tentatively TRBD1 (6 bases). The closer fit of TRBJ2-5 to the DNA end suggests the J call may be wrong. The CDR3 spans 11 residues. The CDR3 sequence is CASQRGETQYF. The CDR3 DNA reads TGTGCCAGCCAGAGGGGGGAGACCCAGTACTTC.

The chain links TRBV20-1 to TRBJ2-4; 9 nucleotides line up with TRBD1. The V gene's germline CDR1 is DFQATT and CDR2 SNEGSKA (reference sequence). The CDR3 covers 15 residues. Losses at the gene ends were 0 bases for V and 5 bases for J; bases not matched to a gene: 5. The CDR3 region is CSARDLDRGENIQYF. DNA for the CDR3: TGCAGTGCTAGAGATCTGGACAGGGGTGAAAACATTCAGTACTTC.

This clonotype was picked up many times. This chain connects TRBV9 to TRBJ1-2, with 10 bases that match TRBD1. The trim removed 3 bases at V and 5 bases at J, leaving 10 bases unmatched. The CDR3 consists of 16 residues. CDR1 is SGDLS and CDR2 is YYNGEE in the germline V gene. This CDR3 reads CASSARDRGRLYGYTF. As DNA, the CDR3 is TGTGCCAGCAGCGCCCGAGACAGGGGGCGTTTATATGGCTACACCTTC.

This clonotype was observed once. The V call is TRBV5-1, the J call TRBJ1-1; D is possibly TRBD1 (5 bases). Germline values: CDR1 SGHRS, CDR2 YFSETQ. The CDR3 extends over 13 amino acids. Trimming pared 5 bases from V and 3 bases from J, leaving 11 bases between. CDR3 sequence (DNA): TGCGCCAGCAGAGAGGGGCGTGACACTGAAGCTTTCTTT. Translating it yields CASREGRDTEAFF.

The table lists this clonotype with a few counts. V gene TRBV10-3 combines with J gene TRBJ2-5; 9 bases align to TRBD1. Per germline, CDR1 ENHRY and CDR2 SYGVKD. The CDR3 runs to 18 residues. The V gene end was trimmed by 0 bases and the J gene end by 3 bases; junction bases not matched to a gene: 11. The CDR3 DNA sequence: TGTGCCATCAGTGAGTCCCGGGGCCAGACAGGGGGAAAAGAGACCCAGTACTTC. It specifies CAISESRGQTGGKETQYF.

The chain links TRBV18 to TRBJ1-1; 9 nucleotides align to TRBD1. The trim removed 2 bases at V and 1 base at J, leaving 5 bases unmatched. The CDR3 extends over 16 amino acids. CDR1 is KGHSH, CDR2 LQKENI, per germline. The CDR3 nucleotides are TGTGCCAGCTCACCAAAGACAGGGGGATGGAACACTGAAGCTTTCTTT. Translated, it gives CASSPKTGGWNTEAFF. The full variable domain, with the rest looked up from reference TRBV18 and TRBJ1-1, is NAGVMQNPRHLVRRRGQEARLRCSPMKGHSHVYWYRQLPEEGLKFMVYLQKENIIDESGMPKERFSAEFPKEGPSILRIQQVVRGDSAAYFCASSPKTGGWNTEAFFGQGTRLTVV.

CDR3 loop: CASSLVTGTQETQYF. In DNA, the CDR3 is TGTGCCAGCAGCTTGGTCACAGGGACCCAAGAGACCCAGTACTTC. The chain couples TRBV7-9 to TRBJ2-5, with D perhaps TRBD1 (6 bases). Trimming shortened V by 3 bases and J by 1 base, and 12 bases separated the two germline ends. Per germline, CDR1 SEHNR and CDR2 FQNEAQ (reference sequence). The CDR3 contains 15 residues. The variable domain in full, completed from reference TRBV7-9 and TRBJ2-5, reads DTGVSQNPRHKITKRGQNVTFRCDPISEHNRLYWYRQTLGQGPEFLTYFQNEAQLEKSRLLSDRFSAERPKGSFSTLEIQRTEQGDSAMYLCASSLVTGTQETQYFGPGTRLLVL.

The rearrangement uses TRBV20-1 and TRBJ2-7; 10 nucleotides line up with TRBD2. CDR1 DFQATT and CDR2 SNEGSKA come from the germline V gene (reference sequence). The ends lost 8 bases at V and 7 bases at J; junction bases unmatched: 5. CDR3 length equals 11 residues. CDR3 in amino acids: CSTSSGREQYF. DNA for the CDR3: TGCAGTACCAGTAGCGGGAGGGAGCAGTACTTC.

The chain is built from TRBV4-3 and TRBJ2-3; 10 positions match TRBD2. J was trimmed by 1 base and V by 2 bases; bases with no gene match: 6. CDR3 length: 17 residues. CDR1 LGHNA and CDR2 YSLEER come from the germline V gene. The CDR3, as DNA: TGCGCCAGCAGCCAAAATAGCGGGGGGACCTGCACAGATACGCAGTATTTT. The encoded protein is CASSQNSGGTCTDTQYF.

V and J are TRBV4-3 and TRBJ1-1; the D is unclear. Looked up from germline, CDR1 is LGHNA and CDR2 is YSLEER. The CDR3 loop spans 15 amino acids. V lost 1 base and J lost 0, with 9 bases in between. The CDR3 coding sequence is TGCGCCAGCAGCCAAGCCGGGCTCATGAACACTGAAGCTTTCTTT. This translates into CASSQAGLMNTEAFF.

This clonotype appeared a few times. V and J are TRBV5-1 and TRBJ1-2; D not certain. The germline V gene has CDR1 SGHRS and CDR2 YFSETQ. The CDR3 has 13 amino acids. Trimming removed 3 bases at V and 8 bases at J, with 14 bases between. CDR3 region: CASSSDGGGGYTF. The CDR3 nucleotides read TGCGCCAGCAGCTCTGACGGAGGAGGCGGCTACACCTTC. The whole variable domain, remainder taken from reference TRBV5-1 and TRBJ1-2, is KAGVTQTPRYLIKTRGQQVTLSCSPISGHRSVSWYQQTPGQGLQFLFEYFSETQRNKGNFPGRFSGRQFSNSRSEMNVSTLELGDSALYLCASSSDGGGGYTFGSGTRLTVV.

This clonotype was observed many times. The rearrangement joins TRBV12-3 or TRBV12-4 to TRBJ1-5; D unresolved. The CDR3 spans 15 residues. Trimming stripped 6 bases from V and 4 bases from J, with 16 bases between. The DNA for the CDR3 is TGTGCCAGCAGCTATAATCCCGGCCCAAATCAGCCCCAGCATTTT. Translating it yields CASSYNPGPNQPQHF.

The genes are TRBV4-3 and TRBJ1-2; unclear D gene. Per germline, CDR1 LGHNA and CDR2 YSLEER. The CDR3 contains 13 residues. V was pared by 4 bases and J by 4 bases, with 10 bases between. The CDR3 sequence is CASSPASGYGYTF. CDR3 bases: TGCGCCAGCAGCCCGGCCTCGGGCTATGGCTACACCTTC.

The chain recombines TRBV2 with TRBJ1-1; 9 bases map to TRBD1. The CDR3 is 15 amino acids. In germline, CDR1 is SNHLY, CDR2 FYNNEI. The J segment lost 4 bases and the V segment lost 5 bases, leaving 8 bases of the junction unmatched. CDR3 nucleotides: TGTGCCAGCAGTCAGACAGGGGGGTTGGGCACTGAAGCTTTCTTT. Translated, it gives CASSQTGGLGTEAFF.

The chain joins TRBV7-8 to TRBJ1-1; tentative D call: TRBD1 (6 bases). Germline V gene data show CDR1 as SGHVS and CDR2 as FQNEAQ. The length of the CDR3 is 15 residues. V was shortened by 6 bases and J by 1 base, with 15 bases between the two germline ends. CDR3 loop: CASRYKQGWNTEAFF. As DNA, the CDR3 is TGTGCCAGCAGATATAAACAGGGATGGAACACTGAAGCTTTCTTT.

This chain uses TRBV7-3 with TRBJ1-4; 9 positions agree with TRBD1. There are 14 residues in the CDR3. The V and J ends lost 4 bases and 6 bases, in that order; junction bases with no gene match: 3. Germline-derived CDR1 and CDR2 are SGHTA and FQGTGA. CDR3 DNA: TGTGCCAGCAGCTCCGGGACAGGGTATGAAAAACTGTTTTTT. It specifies CASSSGTGYEKLFF. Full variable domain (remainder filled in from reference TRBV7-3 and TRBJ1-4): GAGVSQTPSNKVTEKGKYVELRCDPISGHTALYWYRQSLGQGPEFLIYFQGTGAADDSGLPNDRFFAVRPEGSVSTLKIQRTERGDSAVYLCASSSGTGYEKLFFGSGTQLSVL.

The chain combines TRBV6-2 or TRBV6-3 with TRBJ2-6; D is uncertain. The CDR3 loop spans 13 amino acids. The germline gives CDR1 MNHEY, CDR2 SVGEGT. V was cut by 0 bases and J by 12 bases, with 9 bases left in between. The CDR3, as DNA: TGTGCCAGCAGTTACTCAGGCCCAGGCGTCCTGACTTTC. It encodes CASSYSGPGVLTF.

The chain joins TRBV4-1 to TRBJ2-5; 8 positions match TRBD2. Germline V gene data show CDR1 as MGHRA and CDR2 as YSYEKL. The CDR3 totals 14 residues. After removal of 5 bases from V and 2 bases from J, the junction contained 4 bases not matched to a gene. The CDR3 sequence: CASSELAEQETQYF. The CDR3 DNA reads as TGCGCCAGCAGCGAACTAGCGGAGCAAGAGACCCAGTACTTC.